The rows below give T cell receptor beta chains drawn from one sample of a study of vaccination and CD4 T cells after COVID-19. MiXCR was run by TCRdb on the PCR reads, yielding one entry per CDR3 protein. Of roughly 10,000 distinct CDR3 sequences detected, about 25% appear once; the ten largest clones hold approximately 25%. These receptors lack a known antigen. This specimen consisted of CD4+ T cells from blood, cultured in vitro, obtained after SARS-CoV-2 vaccination. The receptor set was obtained from a human donor who had recovered from COVID-19. CDR3s include the opening cysteine and the closing phenylalanine or tryptophan. Fields, in order: CDR3 protein, CDR3 DNA, D gene, J gene, clone size, V gene. D genes are given only for firm matches. Size tells how often a clone was seen (once, few, many) or the class of an expanded clone, and some rows leave it out.

cdr3_aa: CASSSTFSNSPLHF
cdr3_nt: TGTGCCAGCAGTTCGACCTTTAGTAATTCACCCCTCCACTTT
d_call: -
j_call: TRBJ1-6
clone_size: few
v_call: TRBV27

cdr3_aa: CASSPRQRAGNSPLHF
cdr3_nt: TGTGCCAGCAGCCCCCGACAAAGGGCGGGGAATTCACCCCTCCACTTT
d_call: -
j_call: TRBJ1-6
clone_size: medium-sized
v_call: TRBV7-2

cdr3_aa: CASSSGRRGNQPQHF
cdr3_nt: TGTGCCAGCAGTTCGGGACGTAGGGGCAATCAGCCCCAGCATTTT
d_call: -
j_call: TRBJ1-5
clone_size: -
v_call: TRBV28

cdr3_aa: CASSWGQPRAPQYF
cdr3_nt: TGTGCCAGTAGTTGGGGCCAACCAAGGGCCCCACAGTACTTC
d_call: -
j_call: TRBJ2-4
clone_size: -
v_call: TRBV19

cdr3_aa: CASSLLGGENSPLHF
cdr3_nt: TGTGCCAGCAGCCTACTCGGGGGGGAAAATTCACCCCTCCACTTT
d_call: -
j_call: TRBJ1-6
clone_size: -
v_call: TRBV7-3

cdr3_aa: CSARSQGAWQPQHF
cdr3_nt: TGCAGTGCTAGATCACAGGGGGCCTGGCAGCCCCAGCATTTT
d_call: TRBD1
j_call: TRBJ1-5
clone_size: -
v_call: TRBV20-1

cdr3_aa: CASSAPGQPPYEQYF
cdr3_nt: TGTGCCAGCAGTGCACCGGGACAGCCACCCTACGAGCAGTACTTC
d_call: TRBD1
j_call: TRBJ2-7
clone_size: -
v_call: TRBV28

cdr3_aa: CASSSGSSSGNTIYF
cdr3_nt: TGTGCCAGCAGTTCCGGGTCCAGCTCTGGAAACACCATATATTTT
d_call: -
j_call: TRBJ1-3
clone_size: -
v_call: TRBV28

cdr3_aa: CASSGNTGGQETQYF
cdr3_nt: TGCGCCAGCAGCGGAAATACAGGGGGTCAAGAGACCCAGTACTTC
d_call: TRBD1
j_call: TRBJ2-5
clone_size: few
v_call: TRBV5-1

cdr3_aa: CASSPGTSGRADTQYF
cdr3_nt: TGCGCCAGCAGCCCGGGGACTAGCGGGAGAGCAGATACGCAGTATTTT
d_call: TRBD2
j_call: TRBJ2-3
clone_size: -
v_call: TRBV5-1

cdr3_aa: CASGPGDRTDTQYF
cdr3_nt: TGTGCCAGCGGTCCAGGGGACCGCACAGATACGCAGTATTTT
d_call: -
j_call: TRBJ2-3
clone_size: -
v_call: TRBV28

cdr3_aa: CATSDFPRTEFMNTEAFF
cdr3_nt: TGTGCCACCAGTGATTTCCCTCGGACAGAGTTCATGAACACTGAAGCTTTCTTT
d_call: -
j_call: TRBJ1-1
clone_size: -
v_call: TRBV24-1

cdr3_aa: CASSLAFASGTDTQYF
cdr3_nt: TGTGCCAGCAGCTTAGCGTTTGCTAGCGGAACGGATACGCAGTATTTT
d_call: TRBD2
j_call: TRBJ2-3
clone_size: -
v_call: TRBV7-8

cdr3_aa: CASSIRGGDEQYF
cdr3_nt: TGTGCCAGTAGTATACGGGGAGGCGACGAGCAGTACTTC
d_call: -
j_call: TRBJ2-7
clone_size: few
v_call: TRBV19

cdr3_aa: CASSYPGLVEQYF
cdr3_nt: TGTGCCAGCAGTTACCCGGGACTAGTCGAGCAGTACTTC
d_call: TRBD2
j_call: TRBJ2-7
clone_size: few
v_call: TRBV6-5

cdr3_aa: CASSFTGRGSYNEQFF
cdr3_nt: TGCGCCAGCAGCTTTACGGGCAGAGGCTCCTACAATGAGCAGTTCTTC
d_call: -
j_call: TRBJ2-1
clone_size: -
v_call: TRBV5-1

cdr3_aa: CASRATDRAYGYTF
cdr3_nt: TGTGCCAGCAGGGCCACCGACAGGGCCTATGGCTACACCTTC
d_call: TRBD1
j_call: TRBJ1-2
clone_size: -
v_call: TRBV6-1

cdr3_aa: CASQKTRSYEQYF
cdr3_nt: TGTGCCAGCCAGAAGACAAGATCCTACGAGCAGTACTTC
d_call: -
j_call: TRBJ2-7
clone_size: -
v_call: TRBV6-1

cdr3_aa: CASTVGYGYTF
cdr3_nt: TGTGCCAGCACAGTAGGATATGGCTACACCTTC
d_call: -
j_call: TRBJ1-2
clone_size: -
v_call: TRBV28

cdr3_aa: CASSGLSGSSTDTQYF
cdr3_nt: TGTGCCAGCAGCGGCCTTAGCGGGAGTAGCACAGATACGCAGTATTTT
d_call: TRBD2
j_call: TRBJ2-3
clone_size: -
v_call: TRBV7-3

cdr3_aa: CASRGNGYTF
cdr3_nt: TGTGCCAGCAGGGGGAATGGCTACACCTTC
d_call: -
j_call: TRBJ1-2
clone_size: once
v_call: TRBV25-1

cdr3_aa: CASSIGGRGSSSPYGYTF
cdr3_nt: TGTGCCAGTAGTATAGGAGGCAGGGGATCATCGTCCCCCTATGGCTACACCTTC
d_call: -
j_call: TRBJ1-2
clone_size: -
v_call: TRBV19

cdr3_aa: CASSIDRAEAFF
cdr3_nt: TGTGCCAGTAGTATAGATCGTGCTGAAGCTTTCTTT
d_call: -
j_call: TRBJ1-1
clone_size: few
v_call: TRBV19

cdr3_aa: CASSFGTSGASYEQYF
cdr3_nt: TGTGCCAGCAGTTTCGGGACTAGCGGAGCCTCCTACGAGCAGTACTTC
d_call: TRBD2
j_call: TRBJ2-7
clone_size: few
v_call: TRBV6-5

cdr3_aa: CASSSRLRIHYEQYF
cdr3_nt: TGTGCCAGCAGTTCGAGGCTGAGGATCCACTACGAGCAGTACTTC
d_call: -
j_call: TRBJ2-7
clone_size: -
v_call: TRBV6-2/TRBV6-3

cdr3_aa: CASRVGQGAGGYTF
cdr3_nt: TGTGCCAGCAGGGTCGGACAGGGGGCCGGTGGCTACACCTTC
d_call: TRBD1
j_call: TRBJ1-2
clone_size: few
v_call: TRBV27

cdr3_aa: CASSWGTSGLETQYF
cdr3_nt: TGCGCCAGCAGCTGGGGGACTAGCGGTTTGGAGACCCAGTACTTC
d_call: TRBD2
j_call: TRBJ2-5
clone_size: -
v_call: TRBV5-1

cdr3_aa: CSAPPGFSNQPQHF
cdr3_nt: TGCAGTGCCCCACCCGGATTTAGCAATCAGCCCCAGCATTTT
d_call: -
j_call: TRBJ1-5
clone_size: -
v_call: TRBV20-1

cdr3_aa: CASSGTGLDQPQHF
cdr3_nt: TGCGCCAGCAGTGGGACAGGGTTGGACCAGCCCCAGCATTTT
d_call: TRBD1
j_call: TRBJ1-5
clone_size: -
v_call: TRBV10-2

cdr3_aa: CASSYRQYEQYF
cdr3_nt: TGTGCCAGCAGTTATCGACAGTACGAGCAGTACTTC
d_call: -
j_call: TRBJ2-7
clone_size: -
v_call: TRBV2

cdr3_aa: CASRDRYEQYF
cdr3_nt: TGTGCCAGCAGGGATCGTTACGAGCAGTACTTC
d_call: -
j_call: TRBJ2-7
clone_size: few
v_call: TRBV27

cdr3_aa: CASSPGLAGYNEQFF
cdr3_nt: TGTGCCAGCAGCCCGGGACTAGCGGGCTACAATGAGCAGTTCTTC
d_call: TRBD2
j_call: TRBJ2-1
clone_size: -
v_call: TRBV7-3

cdr3_aa: CASRGGPTDTQYF
cdr3_nt: TGTGCCAGTAGGGGGGGGCCCACAGATACGCAGTATTTT
d_call: -
j_call: TRBJ2-3
clone_size: medium-sized
v_call: TRBV19

cdr3_aa: CASTRTGMHTIYF
cdr3_nt: TGTGCCAGCACCCGGACAGGGATGCACACCATATATTTT
d_call: TRBD1
j_call: TRBJ1-3
clone_size: -
v_call: TRBV6-2/TRBV6-3